The 20 T cell receptor beta chains in this list originate from one sample, sequenced in a study of blood T cell repertoires in COVID-19. Sequencing used immunoSEQ multiplex PCR; TCRdb keeps in-frame clones, though not all of them. The repertoire holds fewer than 300,000 clones, with roughly nine tenths as singletons. The sequencing input was peripheral blood. These receptors came from a young woman with COVID-19, enrolled during active disease.

This CDR3 reads CASSSQGSKTEAFF. In nucleotides, the CDR3 is TGTGCCAGCAGTTCTCAGGGATCGAAAACTGAAGCTTTCTTT. This rearrangement joins TRBV6-6 to TRBJ1-1, with a tentative D call TRBD1 (5 bases). V was clipped by 4 bases and J by 5 bases, with 14 bases between them. CDR3 length equals 14 residues. Per the germline V gene, CDR1 is MNHNY and CDR2 is SVGAGI (reference sequence).

The chain combines TRBV7-3 with TRBJ2-1; no clear D. Trimming pared 6 bases from V and 5 bases from J, leaving 8 bases between. The CDR3 has 12 residues. Germline V CDR1 and CDR2: SGHTA, FQGTGA. The CDR3 here is CASSLRDNEQFF. The DNA for the CDR3 is TGTGCCAGCAGTCTCCGGGACAATGAGCAGTTCTTC. The entire variable domain, with the rest obtained from reference TRBV7-3 and TRBJ2-1, is as follows: GAGVSQTPSNKVTEKGKYVELRCDPISGHTALYWYRQSLGQGPEFLIYFQGTGAADDSGLPNDRFFAVRPEGSVSTLKIQRTERGDSAVYLCASSLRDNEQFFGPGTRLTVL.

This clone is a singleton in its sample. V usage is TRBV18 and J usage is TRBJ2-5; 14 bases are shared with TRBD2. Germline V gene sequence: CDR1 KGHSH, CDR2 LQKENI. The junction had 9 bases not matched to a gene; V was cut back by 5 bases and J by 4 bases. The CDR3 consists of 17 residues. The CDR3 protein is CASSSTAGTSGRETQYF. CDR3 nucleotides: TGTGCCAGCTCATCAACGGCCGGGACTAGCGGGAGAGAGACCCAGTACTTC. Variable domain in full (rest from reference TRBV18 and TRBJ2-5): NAGVMQNPRHLVRRRGQEARLRCSPMKGHSHVYWYRQLPEEGLKFMVYLQKENIIDESGMPKERFSAEFPKEGPSILRIQQVVRGDSAAYFCASSSTAGTSGRETQYFGPGTRLLVL.

The J gene is TRBJ2-7, the V gene TRBV27; 14 positions agree with TRBD2. The junction had 6 bases not matched to a gene; V was cut back by 2 bases and J by 3 bases. The CDR3 is 17 residues long. Germline V gene data show CDR1 as MNHEY and CDR2 as SMNVEV (reference sequence). CDR3 coding DNA: TGTGCCAGCAGTTTAAGACTAGCGGGAGGGATAAACTACGAGCAGTACTTC. It specifies CASSLRLAGGINYEQYF.

The V gene is TRBV9, the J gene TRBJ2-3; 8 nucleotides align to TRBD2. Germline loops: CDR1 SGDLS, CDR2 YYNGEE. The junction had 11 bases not matched to a gene; V was cut back by 4 bases and J by 1 base. The CDR3 consists of 17 residues. CDR3 amino acids: CASSFSKAGDGTDTQYF. DNA for the CDR3: TGTGCCAGCAGCTTCTCAAAAGCGGGAGATGGCACAGATACGCAGTATTTT.

The CDR3 spells CASSLWASGNTGELFF. The CDR3 nucleotides are TGTGCCAGCAGCTTGTGGGCTAGCGGGAACACCGGGGAGCTGTTTTTT. The chain links TRBV5-4 to TRBJ2-2, with 7 bases aligning to TRBD2. The germline CDR1 and CDR2 sequences are SGHNT and YYREEE (reference sequence). The CDR3 is made up of 16 amino acids. Trimming at V came to 1 base and at J to 1 base, leaving 4 bases not matched to a gene.

This sequence joins TRBV27 and TRBJ1-2, with TRBD1 identical over 8 bases. V shed 6 bases and J 2 bases; nucleotides not matched to a gene: 11. The CDR3 is 16 amino acids. Germline V gene sequence: CDR1 MNHEY, CDR2 SMNVEV (reference sequence). In nucleotides, the CDR3 is TGTGCCAGCAGCCCCCGGACAGGGAAACTAAACTATGGCTACACCTTC. This sequence encodes CASSPRTGKLNYGYTF.

CDR3: CASSYSGRGWDEQYF. The CDR3 DNA reads TGTGCCAGCAGTTACTCGGGCAGGGGTTGGGACGAGCAGTACTTC. The V and J genes are TRBV6-5 and TRBJ2-7; weak D call: TRBD1 (6 bases). V lost 0 bases to trimming and J lost 5 bases, with 14 bases between them. Per germline, CDR1 MNHEY and CDR2 SVGAGI. The CDR3 contains 15 residues.

The chain links TRBV28 to TRBJ1-2, with D perhaps matching TRBD1 (5 bases). This CDR3 is built from 14 residues. Germline-derived CDR1 and CDR2 are MDHEN and SYDVKM. The ends were cut back, 6 bases at V and 0 bases at J, with 11 bases in the middle. CDR3 nucleotide sequence: TGTGCCAGCAGCCCCGACAGAGCTAACTATGGCTACACCTTC. Translated: CASSPDRANYGYTF.

The chain employs TRBV11-2 and TRBJ1-1; D unresolved. Trimming stripped 0 bases from V and 7 bases from J, with 9 bases between. Germline CDR1 SGHAT, CDR2 FQNNGV. The CDR3 runs to 13 residues. DNA of the CDR3: TGTGCCAGCAGCTTAGAAAGGAGATTTGAAGCTTTCTTT. Its protein is CASSLERRFEAFF.

This rearrangement joins TRBV11-3 to TRBJ2-3, with 11 bases fitting TRBD2. The germline V gene has CDR1 SGHNT and CDR2 YENEEA. The CDR3 extends over 17 amino acids. V lost 4 bases, J lost 2 bases, and 8 bases stayed unmatched. The CDR3 reads CASSSGTSGKDTDTQYF. As DNA, the CDR3 is TGTGCCAGCAGCTCCGGGACTAGCGGAAAAGACACAGATACGCAGTATTTT.

The genes are TRBV5-1 and TRBJ2-2, with D perhaps TRBD1 (5 bases). Germline V gene lookup returns CDR1 SGHRS and CDR2 YFSETQ. V lost 0 bases to trimming and J lost 0 bases, with 6 bases between them. The CDR3 loop spans 15 amino acids. CDR3 nucleotide sequence: TGCGCCAGCAGCTTGGTGACAGCGAACACCGGGGAGCTGTTTTTT. It encodes CASSLVTANTGELFF.

The chain carries TRBV30 and TRBJ1-1; 10 nucleotides line up with TRBD1. Per the germline V gene, CDR1 is GTSNPN and CDR2 is SVGIG (reference sequence). The V gene end was trimmed by 4 bases and the J gene end by 4 bases; junction bases not matched to a gene: 9. The CDR3 totals 15 residues. The CDR3 DNA is TGTGCCTGGATCCTTCGACGGACAGGGGGCACTGAAGCTTTCTTT. Amino acids: CAWILRRTGGTEAFF.

The chain employs TRBV13 and TRBJ2-7; 11 bases agree with TRBD1. J was trimmed by 6 bases and V by 5 bases; bases with no gene match: 6. The CDR3 loop spans 14 amino acids. In germline, CDR1 is PRHDT, CDR2 FYEKMQ (reference sequence). CDR3 in DNA: TGTGCCAGCAGCGCGGGACAGGGGGACTCCGAGCAGTACTTC. Translation: CASSAGQGDSEQYF.

The chain joins TRBV28 to TRBJ1-1; a weak D match, TRBD1 (6 bases). There are 18 residues in the CDR3. V was cut by 3 bases and J by 1 base, with 21 bases left in between. In germline, CDR1 is MDHEN, CDR2 SYDVKM. The CDR3 DNA follows: TGTGCCAGCAGTTTTTTCGGTTGGGCAGGGGAGGGGAACACTGAAGCTTTCTTT. Residues: CASSFFGWAGEGNTEAFF.

V gene TRBV6-5 combines with J gene TRBJ2-1, with TRBD1 matching 10 bases. The CDR3 consists of 15 residues. Unmatched junction bases numbered 10, after V lost 11 bases and J lost 3 bases. Germline V lookup: CDR1 MNHEY, CDR2 SVGAGI. CDR3 in DNA: TGTGCCGGGAGGAAGGACAGGGGGATCTACAATGAGCAGTTCTTC. This translates into CAGRKDRGIYNEQFF.

The rearrangement uses TRBV3-1 (or the pseudogene TRBV3-2) and TRBJ1-2, with D possibly being TRBD1 (6 bases). The length of the CDR3 is 13 residues. Germline V gives CDR1 LGHDT, CDR2 YNNKEL (reference sequence). The germline V and J ends were trimmed by 5 bases and 5 bases, with 12 bases remaining between them. The CDR3: CASSTPQGYGYTF. CDR3 bases: TGTGCCAGCAGCACCCCACAGGGTTATGGCTACACCTTC.

The chain recombines TRBV6-6 with TRBJ2-7; TRBD2 agrees at 8 bases. V shed 10 bases and J 0 bases; nucleotides not matched to a gene: 5. Germline V lookup: CDR1 MNHNY, CDR2 SVGAGI (reference sequence). This CDR3 comprises 13 residues. The CDR3 loop is CATMSGSSYEQYF. The CDR3 DNA reads TGTGCCACCATGAGCGGGAGCTCCTACGAGCAGTACTTC.

This chain joins TRBV7-9 and TRBJ2-7, with D maybe TRBD1 (5 bases). Trimming pared 1 base from V and 4 bases from J, leaving 14 bases between. Germline V gene data show CDR1 as SEHNR and CDR2 as FQNEAQ (reference sequence). The CDR3 has 15 residues. The CDR3 reads CASSLGSGHAYEQYF. CDR3 nucleotide sequence: TGTGCCAGCAGCTTAGGATCCGGACACGCTTACGAGCAGTACTTC.

In DNA form, the CDR3 reads TGTGCCAGCAGCCAAGGGAAACCGGGACAGGGAAACACCTTC. It specifies CASSQGKPGQGNTF. This chain connects TRBV3-1 (or the pseudogene TRBV3-2) to TRBJ1-2; 9 bases agree with TRBD1. CDR1 LGHDT and CDR2 YNNKEL come from the germline V gene (reference sequence). V was clipped by 1 base and J by 12 bases; unmatched bases: 9. This CDR3 has 14 amino acids.